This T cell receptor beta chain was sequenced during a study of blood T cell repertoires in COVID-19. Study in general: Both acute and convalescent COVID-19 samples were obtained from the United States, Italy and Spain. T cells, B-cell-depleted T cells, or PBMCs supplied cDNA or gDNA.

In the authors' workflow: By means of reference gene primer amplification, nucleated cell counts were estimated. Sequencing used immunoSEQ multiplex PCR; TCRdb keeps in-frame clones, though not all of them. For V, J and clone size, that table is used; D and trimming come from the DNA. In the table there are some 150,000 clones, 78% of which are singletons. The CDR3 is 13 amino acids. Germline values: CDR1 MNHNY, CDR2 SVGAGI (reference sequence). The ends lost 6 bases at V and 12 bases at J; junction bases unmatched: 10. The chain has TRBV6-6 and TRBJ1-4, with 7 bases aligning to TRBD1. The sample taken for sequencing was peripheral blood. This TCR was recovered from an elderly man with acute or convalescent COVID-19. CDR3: CASSRDRVAELFF. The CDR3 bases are TGTGCCAGCAGCCGTGACAGGGTGGCTGAACTGTTTTTT.